This T cell receptor (beta chain) was profiled in a study of blood T cell repertoires in COVID-19. About the research overall: PBMCs, B-cell-depleted T cells, or T cells provided the cDNA or gDNA that made up the material.

Here immunoSEQ multiplex PCR was the method, and the copy in TCRdb shows in-frame clones only, minus some. The data hold about 170,000 clones, with about 89% observed a single time. Germline loops: CDR1 LGHDT, CDR2 YNNKEL (reference sequence). Between the trimmed V and J ends, which lost 6 bases and 3 bases, there was a span of 8 bases. This CDR3 has 12 residues. The chain employs TRBV3-1 (or the pseudogene TRBV3-2) and TRBJ1-2; D is uncertain. Sequences were obtained from peripheral blood. This clonotype was sampled from a man in his 70s with acute or convalescent COVID-19. In DNA, the CDR3 is TGTGCCAGCAGGGGCAGGTACTATGGCTACACCTTC. Protein sequence: CASRGRYYGYTF.